A selection of T cell receptor beta chains follows, all from one sample in a study of Tregs in tolerant kidney transplant recipients. Their specific antigens are unknown. Data came from immunoSEQ multiplex PCR; TCRdb stores just in-frame clones and leaves some out. The data show hundreds of clones, around 94% seen once. The sequences come from Tregs from blood cultured with allogeneic cells, collected before the transplant. Every receptor here comes from a human patient who received a combined kidney and bone marrow transplant. Each CDR3 is given with its conserved first and last residue. A D gene is named only where the DNA matches it firmly. The size entry is marked missing in some rows and otherwise reads once, few, many or a size class.

- TRBJ2-2 TRBV9 TRBD1 CASSVAPGGHGELFF TGTGCCAGCAGCGTCGCCCCAGGGGGTCACGGGGAGCTGTTTTTT
- TRBJ1-5 TRBV28 - CASSMGGQGQPQHF TGTGCCAGCAGTATGGGGGGGCAAGGTCAGCCCCAGCATTTT
- TRBJ2-1 TRBV9 - CASSVGTSRYNEQFF TGTGCCAGCAGCGTAGGCACTAGCAGATACAATGAGCAGTTCTTC
- TRBJ1-2 TRBV10-1 - CASSEAPREPNYGYTF TGCGCCAGCAGTGAGGCCCCACGAGAGCCTAACTATGGCTACACCTTC
- TRBJ2-2 TRBV28 - CASRQQWVAFGELFF TGTGCCAGCAGACAGCAGTGGGTAGCATTTGGGGAGCTGTTTTTT
- TRBJ2-5 TRBV9 TRBD1 CASSVGLDRGRETQYF TGTGCCAGCAGCGTAGGGCTGGACAGGGGCCGAGAGACCCAGTACTTC
few TRBJ1-4 TRBV4-1 - CASSPFSANEKLFF TGCGCCAGCAGCCCCTTTAGCGCTAATGAAAAACTGTTTTTT
- TRBJ2-1 TRBV6-1 - CASSEQTAGLGNEQFF TGTGCCAGCAGTGAACAAACGGCGGGATTGGGCAATGAGCAGTTCTTC
- TRBJ1-2 TRBV20-1 TRBD1 CSARTGGGYTF TGCAGTGCCCGCACAGGGGGAGGCTACACCTTC
- TRBJ2-1 TRBV19 - CASSIVGVRRNEQFF TGTGCCAGTAGTATTGTGGGAGTGAGGAGAAATGAGCAGTTCTTC
- TRBJ2-7 TRBV2 TRBD2 CASRRGLAGVRGYEQYF TGTGCCAGCAGGCGGGGACTAGCGGGAGTCCGGGGGTACGAGCAGTACTTC
- TRBJ2-5 TRBV10-3 - CAIGSREETQYF TGTGCCATCGGCAGCAGAGAAGAGACCCAGTACTTC
- TRBJ1-5 TRBV7-7 - CASSLGFWTSQPQHF TGTGCCAGCAGCTTAGGGTTTTGGACTTCTCAGCCCCAGCATTTT
- TRBJ2-1 TRBV18 - CASSSGHHSYNEQFF TGTGCCAGCTCGAGTGGACACCACTCCTACAATGAGCAGTTCTTC
- TRBJ2-2 TRBV2 TRBD2 CASRATLADTGELFF TGTGCCAGCAGGGCTACCCTAGCGGACACCGGGGAGCTGTTTTTT
- TRBJ2-7 TRBV5-1 TRBD1 CASSLGWGTGTYEQYF TGCGCCAGCAGCTTGGGTTGGGGGACAGGGACCTACGAGCAGTACTTC
- TRBJ2-6 TRBV14 - CASSQDEGHGANVLTF TGTGCCAGCAGCCAAGATGAGGGGCATGGGGCCAACGTCCTGACTTTC
- TRBJ1-2 TRBV7-2 - CASSLEGYYGYTF TGTGCCAGCAGCTTAGAGGGATACTATGGCTACACCTTC
- TRBJ1-1 TRBV7-2 - CASSLGGPTEAFF TGTGCCAGCAGCTTAGGAGGGCCCACTGAAGCTTTCTTT
- TRBJ2-1 TRBV19 TRBD1 CASSPDRGSYNEQFF TGTGCCAGTAGTCCGGACAGGGGGTCCTACAATGAGCAGTTCTTC
- TRBJ2-7 TRBV30 - CAWSVRKWDGSYEQYF TGTGCCTGGAGTGTACGGAAATGGGACGGCTCCTACGAGCAGTACTTC
- TRBJ2-3 TRBV2 - CASSEVYTDTQYF TGTGCCAGCAGTGAAGTCTACACAGATACGCAGTATTTT
- TRBJ2-1 TRBV18 - CASSPSGVEQFF TGTGCCAGCTCACCATCGGGCGTTGAGCAGTTCTTC
- TRBJ1-4 TRBV6-1 - CASLDTGVADEKLFF TGTGCCAGCCTTGACACGGGGGTTGCGGATGAAAAACTGTTTTTT
- TRBJ2-7 TRBV28 TRBD1 CASNRGYSYEQYF TGTGCCAGCAACAGGGGGTACTCCTACGAGCAGTACTTC
- TRBJ1-2 TRBV7-8 TRBD1 CASSLVSGGAYGYTF TGTGCCAGCAGCTTAGTCTCAGGGGGCGCCTATGGCTACACCTTC
- TRBJ2-1 TRBV4-3 - CASSQDSPGLPYNEQFF TGCGCCAGCAGCCAAGATAGTCCGGGTCTCCCCTACAATGAGCAGTTCTTC
- TRBJ1-2 TRBV12-5 TRBD1 CASGPGTGGYGYTF TGTGCTAGTGGTCCAGGGACAGGGGGCTATGGCTACACCTTC
- TRBJ2-2 TRBV28 - CASSSSFRELFF TGTGCCAGCAGTTCGTCTTTCCGGGAGCTGTTTTTT
once TRBJ1-4 TRBV15 - CATSRVGEKLFF TGTGCCACCAGCAGAGTGGGTGAAAAACTGTTTTTT
- TRBJ2-1 TRBV6-5 TRBD2 CASRLADNEQFF TGTGCCAGCCGGCTAGCGGACAATGAGCAGTTCTTC
- TRBJ1-5 TRBV27 - CASSLAGNQPQHF TGTGCCAGCAGTTTAGCAGGGAATCAGCCCCAGCATTTT
- TRBJ2-7 TRBV18 TRBD2 CASSPREGGYEQYF TGTGCCAGCTCACCGCGGGAGGGAGGATACGAGCAGTACTTC
- TRBJ2-7 TRBV4-1 - CASSQEVLIEQYF TGCGCCAGCAGCCAAGAGGTGCTGATTGAGCAGTACTTC
- TRBJ2-3 TRBV23-1 TRBD2 CASSQSMSSGRGTDTQYF TGCGCCAGCAGTCAATCAATGAGTAGCGGGAGGGGCACAGATACGCAGTATTTT
- TRBJ1-4 TRBV5-1 - CASSLGEKLFF TGCGCCAGCAGCTTGGGGGAAAAACTGTTTTTT
- TRBJ1-1 TRBV18 TRBD1 CASSPTGQGYTEAFF TGTGCCAGCTCACCAACGGGACAGGGGTACACTGAAGCTTTCTTT
once TRBJ2-3 TRBV5-5 TRBD2 CASSLEAGYLTDTQYF TGTGCCAGCAGCCTGGAAGCGGGATACCTCACAGATACGCAGTATTTT
- TRBJ1-1 TRBV30 - CARSGEGAGVVTEAFF TGTGCCCGGAGTGGGGAAGGCGCCGGAGTCGTCACTGAAGCTTTCTTT
- TRBJ2-7 TRBV10-3 TRBD1 CAISPGTGGYEQYF TGTGCCATCAGCCCGGGGACAGGGGGCTACGAGCAGTACTTC
- TRBJ2-2 TRBV19 - CASSTDSASTGELFF TGTGCCAGTAGTACGGACAGTGCTAGCACCGGGGAGCTGTTTTTT
- TRBJ1-1 TRBV29-1 TRBD1 CSVERKGGLDRAGRAFF TGCAGCGTTGAGCGGAAAGGGGGCCTGGATCGGGCTGGGAGGGCTTTCTTT
- TRBJ2-1 TRBV9 TRBD2 CASSPGGGTNEQFF TGTGCCAGCAGCCCCGGGGGGGGGACGAATGAGCAGTTCTTC
- TRBJ2-7 TRBV6-6 - CASSVLQDEQYF TGTGCCAGCAGTGTACTGCAAGACGAGCAGTACTTC
- TRBJ1-6 TRBV9 - CASSGSGRYNSPLHF TGTGCCAGCAGCGGATCGGGACGGTATAATTCACCCCTCCACTTT
- TRBJ1-4 TRBV4-1 TRBD1 CASSQGGRSGTGGEKLFF TGCGCCAGCAGCCAAGGCGGAAGGTCCGGGACAGGGGGTGAAAAACTGTTTTTT
- TRBJ2-3 TRBV6-1 - CASTPVFFVDTQYF TGTGCCAGCACCCCGGTTTTTTTTGTAGATACGCAGTATTTT
few TRBJ2-1 TRBV29-1 - CSVASAGSKTYNEQFF TGCAGCGTTGCCTCCGCGGGATCAAAAACCTACAATGAGCAGTTCTTC
- TRBJ2-7 TRBV30 TRBD1 CAWSVQGRSSYEQYF TGTGCCTGGAGTGTACAGGGGCGCAGCTCCTACGAGCAGTACTTC
once TRBJ1-4 TRBV5-1 TRBD1 CASSLQGDNEKLFF TGCGCCAGCAGCTTACAGGGGGATAATGAAAAACTGTTTTTT
- TRBJ2-1 TRBV6-6 - CASRKSGTGSYNEQFF TGTGCCAGCAGGAAGAGCGGAACCGGCTCCTACAATGAGCAGTTCTTC
- TRBJ1-2 TRBV15 - CATSVRPRCGKTYGYTF TGTGCCACCAGCGTGCGGCCACGGTGTGGAAAGACCTATGGCTACACCTTC
- TRBJ2-6 TRBV19 - CASSIYQGTGANVLTF TGTGCCAGTAGTATATATCAGGGGACTGGGGCCAACGTCCTGACTTTC
- TRBJ2-2 TRBV7-2 - CASSSPPGLNTGELFF TGTGCCAGCAGCTCCCCGCCAGGGTTGAACACCGGGGAGCTGTTTTTT
- TRBJ2-1 TRBV5-6 - CASSPLGQPYNEQFF TGTGCCAGCAGCCCCCTCGGACAGCCCTACAATGAGCAGTTCTTC
- TRBJ2-1 TRBV19 TRBD2 CASSIAGLAQGIGEQFF TGTGCCAGTAGTATAGCGGGACTAGCGCAAGGAATAGGTGAGCAGTTCTTC
once TRBJ2-5 TRBV30 - CAWSPGKTQYF TGTGCCTGGAGTCCTGGAAAGACCCAGTACTTC